This T cell receptor beta chain was recovered during a study of cytomegalovirus exposure and HLA in healthy donors. Some clones are missing from TCRdb's copy, which holds only in-frame ones; the method was immunoSEQ multiplex PCR. The sample yields around 190,000 clones, about 82% seen once. Turning to this clone: Its antigen is currently unknown.

The CDR3 covers 18 residues. Germline-derived CDR1 and CDR2 are SEHNR and FQNEAQ (reference sequence). Trimming took 5 bases from V and 0 from J; bases not matched to a gene: 9. Study outcomes and limitations: Under in vitro conditions, a few CMV-associated chains were confirmed as specific for CMV antigens.

Sequences were obtained from PBMCs. This clonotype originated in a woman younger than 30 in good health and CMV-seronegative. The V call is TRBV7-9, the J call TRBJ2-5; 13 nucleotides align to TRBD2. CDR3 amino acids: CASSPNRGLAGYQETQYF. CDR3 coding DNA: TGTGCCAGCAGCCCTAACCGGGGACTAGCGGGATACCAAGAGACCCAGTACTTC.